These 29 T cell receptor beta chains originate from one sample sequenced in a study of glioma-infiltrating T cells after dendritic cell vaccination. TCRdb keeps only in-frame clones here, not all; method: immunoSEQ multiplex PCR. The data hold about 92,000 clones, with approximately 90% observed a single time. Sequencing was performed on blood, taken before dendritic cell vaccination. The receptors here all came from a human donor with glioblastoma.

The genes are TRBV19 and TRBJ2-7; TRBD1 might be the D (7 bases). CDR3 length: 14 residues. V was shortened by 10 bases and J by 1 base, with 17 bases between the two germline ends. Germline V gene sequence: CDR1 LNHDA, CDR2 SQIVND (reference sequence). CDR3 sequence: CATSLTGTSYEQYF. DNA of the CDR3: TGTGCCACTTCGTTGACAGGGACTTCCTACGAGCAGTACTTC.

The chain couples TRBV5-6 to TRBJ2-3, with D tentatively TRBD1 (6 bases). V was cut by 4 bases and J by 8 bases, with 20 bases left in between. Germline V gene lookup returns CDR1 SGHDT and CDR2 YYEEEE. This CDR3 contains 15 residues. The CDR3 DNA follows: TGTGCCAGCAGCCTGGCTACAGGGCCAGGGGCTACGCAGTATTTT. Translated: CASSLATGPGATQYF.

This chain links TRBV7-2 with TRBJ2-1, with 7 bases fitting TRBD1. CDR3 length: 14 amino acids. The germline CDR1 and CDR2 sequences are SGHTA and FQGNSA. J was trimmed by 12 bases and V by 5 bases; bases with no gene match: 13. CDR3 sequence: CASSLRDSIGMQFF. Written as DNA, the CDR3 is TGTGCCAGCAGCCTCCGGGACAGTATAGGAATGCAGTTCTTC.

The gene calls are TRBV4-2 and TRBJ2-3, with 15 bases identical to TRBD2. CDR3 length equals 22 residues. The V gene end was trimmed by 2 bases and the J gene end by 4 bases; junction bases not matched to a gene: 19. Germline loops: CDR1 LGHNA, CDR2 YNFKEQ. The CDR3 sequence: CASSQSGEYRTSGRAEADTQYF. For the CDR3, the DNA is TGTGCCAGCAGCCAATCAGGAGAATATCGGACTAGCGGGAGGGCCGAAGCAGATACGCAGTATTTT.

The CDR3 loop reads CASSEWGTFNGGNTEAFF. In nucleotides, the CDR3 is TGTGCCAGCAGTGAATGGGGAACGTTTAACGGAGGGAACACTGAAGCTTTCTTT. The rearrangement uses TRBV25-1 and TRBJ1-1; D remains ambiguous. There are 18 residues in the CDR3. Looked up from germline, CDR1 is MGHDK and CDR2 is SYGVNS. Trimming cost V 1 base and J 1 base, with 19 bases left between them.

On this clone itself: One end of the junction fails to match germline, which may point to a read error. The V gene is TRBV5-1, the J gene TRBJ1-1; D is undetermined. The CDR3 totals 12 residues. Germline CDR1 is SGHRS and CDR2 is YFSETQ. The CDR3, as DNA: TGTGCCAGCAGCTTGCCAGGACTAGAAGCTTTCTTT. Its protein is CASSLPGLEAFF. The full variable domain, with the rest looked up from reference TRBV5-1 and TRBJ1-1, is KAGVTQTPRYLIKTRGQQVTLSCSPISGHRSVSWYQQTPGQGLQFLFEYFSETQRNKGNFPGRFSGRQFSNSRSEMNVSTLELGDSALYLCASSLPGLEAFFGQGTRLTVV.

The CDR3: CASSLTSGRSHNEQFF. In DNA form, the CDR3 reads TGCGCCAGCAGCTTAACTAGCGGGAGAAGCCACAATGAGCAGTTCTTC. This chain connects TRBV5-1 to TRBJ2-1; TRBD2 agrees at 11 bases. The junction had 6 bases not matched to a gene; V was cut back by 2 bases and J by 5 bases. This CDR3 has 16 residues. The germline gives CDR1 SGHRS, CDR2 YFSETQ.

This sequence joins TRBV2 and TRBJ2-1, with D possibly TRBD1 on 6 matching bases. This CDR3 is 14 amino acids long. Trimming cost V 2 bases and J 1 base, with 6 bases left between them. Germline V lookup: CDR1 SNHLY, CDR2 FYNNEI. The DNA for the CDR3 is TGTGCCAGCAGTGAACAGGGGTCCTACAATGAGCAGTTCTTC. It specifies CASSEQGSYNEQFF.

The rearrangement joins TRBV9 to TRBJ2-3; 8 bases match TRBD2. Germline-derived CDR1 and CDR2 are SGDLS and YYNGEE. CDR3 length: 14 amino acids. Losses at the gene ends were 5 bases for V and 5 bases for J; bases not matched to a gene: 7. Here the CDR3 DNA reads TGTGCCAGCAGGGGAGCGGGAGTGGTAGATACGCAGTATTTT. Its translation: CASRGAGVVDTQYF. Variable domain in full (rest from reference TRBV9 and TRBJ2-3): DSGVTQTPKHLITATGQRVTLRCSPRSGDLSVYWYQQSLDQGLQFLIQYYNGEERAKGNILERFSAQQFPDLHSELNLSSLELGDSALYFCASRGAGVVDTQYFGPGTRLTVL.

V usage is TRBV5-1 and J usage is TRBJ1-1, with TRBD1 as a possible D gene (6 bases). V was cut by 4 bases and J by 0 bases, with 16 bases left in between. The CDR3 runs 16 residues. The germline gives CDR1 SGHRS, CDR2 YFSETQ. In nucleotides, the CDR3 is TGCGCCAGCAGCCCCCGACAGGAATATATGAACACTGAAGCTTTCTTT. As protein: CASSPRQEYMNTEAFF.

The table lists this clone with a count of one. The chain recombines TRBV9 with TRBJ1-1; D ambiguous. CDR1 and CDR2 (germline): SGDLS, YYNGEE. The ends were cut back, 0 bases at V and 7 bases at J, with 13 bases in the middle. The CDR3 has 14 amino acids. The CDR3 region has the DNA TGTGCCAGCAGCGTAGTTCCGGGTTCGGGTGAAGCTTTCTTT. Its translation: CASSVVPGSGEAFF.

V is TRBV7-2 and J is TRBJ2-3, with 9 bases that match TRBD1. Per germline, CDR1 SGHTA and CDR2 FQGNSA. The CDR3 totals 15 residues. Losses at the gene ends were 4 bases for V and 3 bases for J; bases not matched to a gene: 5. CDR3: CASSSGTGHTDTQYF. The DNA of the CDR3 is TGTGCCAGCAGCTCCGGGACAGGGCATACAGATACGCAGTATTTT.

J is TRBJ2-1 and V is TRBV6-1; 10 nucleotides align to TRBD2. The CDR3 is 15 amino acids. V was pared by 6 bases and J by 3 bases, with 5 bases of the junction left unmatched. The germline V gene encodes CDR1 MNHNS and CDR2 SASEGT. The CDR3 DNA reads TGTGCCAGCAGCGTTCCTAGCGGGGGCTACAATGAGCAGTTCTTC. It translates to CASSVPSGGYNEQFF.

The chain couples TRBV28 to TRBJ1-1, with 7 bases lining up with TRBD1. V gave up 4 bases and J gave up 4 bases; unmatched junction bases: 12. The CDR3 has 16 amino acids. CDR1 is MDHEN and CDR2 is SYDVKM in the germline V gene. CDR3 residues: CASSSGYRGTGTEAFF. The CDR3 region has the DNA TGTGCCAGCAGTTCCGGGTACAGGGGAACGGGCACTGAAGCTTTCTTT. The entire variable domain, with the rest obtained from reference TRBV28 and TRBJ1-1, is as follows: DVKVTQSSRYLVKRTGEKVFLECVQDMDHENMFWYRQDPGLGLRLIYFSYDVKMKEKGDIPEGYSVSREKKERFSLILESASTNQTSMYLCASSSGYRGTGTEAFFGQGTRLTVV.

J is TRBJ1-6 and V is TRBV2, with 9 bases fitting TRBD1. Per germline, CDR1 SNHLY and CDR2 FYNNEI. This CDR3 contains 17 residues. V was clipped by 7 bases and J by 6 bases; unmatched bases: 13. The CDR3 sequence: CASTSPGTGSINSPLHF. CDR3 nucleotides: TGTGCCAGCACTTCACCCGGGACAGGGTCTATTAATTCACCCCTCCACTTT. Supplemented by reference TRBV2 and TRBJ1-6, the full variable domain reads EPEVTQTPSHQVTQMGQEVILRCVPISNHLYFYWYRQILGQKVEFLVSFYNNEISEKSEIFDDQFSVERPDGSNFTLKIRSTKLEDSAMYFCASTSPGTGSINSPLHFGNGTRLTVT.

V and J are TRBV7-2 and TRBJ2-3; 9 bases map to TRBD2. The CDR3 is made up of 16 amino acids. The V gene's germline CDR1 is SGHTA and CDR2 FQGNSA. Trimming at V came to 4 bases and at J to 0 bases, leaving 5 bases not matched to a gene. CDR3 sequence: CASSYTSGSSTDTQYF. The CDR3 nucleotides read TGTGCCAGCAGCTACACTAGCGGGTCTAGCACAGATACGCAGTATTTT.

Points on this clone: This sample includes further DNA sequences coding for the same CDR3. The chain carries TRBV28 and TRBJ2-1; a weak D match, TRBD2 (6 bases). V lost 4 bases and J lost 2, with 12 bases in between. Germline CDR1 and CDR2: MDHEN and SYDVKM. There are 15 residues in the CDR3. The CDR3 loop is CASSSWEAPYNEQFF. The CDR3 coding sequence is TGTGCCAGCAGTTCCTGGGAGGCACCCTACAATGAGCAGTTCTTC.

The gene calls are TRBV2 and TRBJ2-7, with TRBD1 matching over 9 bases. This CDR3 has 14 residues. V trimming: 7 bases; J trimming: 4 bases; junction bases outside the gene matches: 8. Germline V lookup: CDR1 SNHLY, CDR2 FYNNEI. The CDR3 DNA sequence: TGTGCCAGCAATGGGGGACAGGGAACATACGAGCAGTACTTC. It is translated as CASNGGQGTYEQYF. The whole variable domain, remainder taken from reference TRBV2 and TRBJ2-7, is EPEVTQTPSHQVTQMGQEVILRCVPISNHLYFYWYRQILGQKVEFLVSFYNNEISEKSEIFDDQFSVERPDGSNFTLKIRSTKLEDSAMYFCASNGGQGTYEQYFGPGTRLTVT.

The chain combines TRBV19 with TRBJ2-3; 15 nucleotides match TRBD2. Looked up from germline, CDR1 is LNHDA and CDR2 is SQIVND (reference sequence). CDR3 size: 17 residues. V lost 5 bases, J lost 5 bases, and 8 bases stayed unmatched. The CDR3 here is CASSPRTSGRVRDTQYF. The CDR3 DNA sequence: TGTGCCAGTAGTCCTCGGACTAGCGGGAGGGTCAGAGATACGCAGTATTTT.

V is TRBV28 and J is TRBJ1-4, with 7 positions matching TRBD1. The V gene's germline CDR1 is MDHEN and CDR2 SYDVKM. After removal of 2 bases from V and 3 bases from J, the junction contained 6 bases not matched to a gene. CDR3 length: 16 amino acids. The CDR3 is CASSLAGGVANEKLFF. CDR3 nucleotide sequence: TGTGCCAGCAGTTTAGCAGGGGGAGTAGCTAATGAAAAACTGTTTTTT.

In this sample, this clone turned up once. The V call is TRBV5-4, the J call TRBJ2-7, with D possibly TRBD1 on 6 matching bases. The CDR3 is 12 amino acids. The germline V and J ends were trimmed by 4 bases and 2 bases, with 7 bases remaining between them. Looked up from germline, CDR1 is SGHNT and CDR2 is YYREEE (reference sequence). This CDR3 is CASSQGTYEQYF. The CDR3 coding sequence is TGTGCCAGCAGCCAGGGGACCTACGAGCAGTACTTC.

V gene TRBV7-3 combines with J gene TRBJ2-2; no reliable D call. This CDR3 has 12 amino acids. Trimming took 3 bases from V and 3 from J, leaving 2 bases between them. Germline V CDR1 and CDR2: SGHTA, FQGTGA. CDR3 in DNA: TGTGCCAGCAGCTTCGACACCGGGGAGCTGTTTTTT. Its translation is CASSFDTGELFF. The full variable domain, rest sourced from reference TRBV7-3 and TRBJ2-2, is GAGVSQTPSNKVTEKGKYVELRCDPISGHTALYWYRQSLGQGPEFLIYFQGTGAADDSGLPNDRFFAVRPEGSVSTLKIQRTERGDSAVYLCASSFDTGELFFGEGSRLTVL.

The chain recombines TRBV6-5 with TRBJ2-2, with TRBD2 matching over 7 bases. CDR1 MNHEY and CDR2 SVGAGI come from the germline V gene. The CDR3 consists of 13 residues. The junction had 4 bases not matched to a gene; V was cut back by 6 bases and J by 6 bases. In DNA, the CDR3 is TGTGCCAGCAGCCAGGGAGGGCCCGGGGAGCTGTTTTTT. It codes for CASSQGGPGELFF.

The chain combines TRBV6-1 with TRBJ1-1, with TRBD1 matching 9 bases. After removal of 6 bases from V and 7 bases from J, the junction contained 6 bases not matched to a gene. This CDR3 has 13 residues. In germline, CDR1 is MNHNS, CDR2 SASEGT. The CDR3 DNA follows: TGTGCCAGCAGCTTAAAGGGACAGGGTGAAGCTTTCTTT. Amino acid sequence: CASSLKGQGEAFF.

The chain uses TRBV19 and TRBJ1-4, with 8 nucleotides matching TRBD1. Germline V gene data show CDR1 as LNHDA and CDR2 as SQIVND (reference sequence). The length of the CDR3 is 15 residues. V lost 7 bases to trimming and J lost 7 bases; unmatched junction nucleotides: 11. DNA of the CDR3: TGTGCCAGTACCCAGCAGGGGGCAAGTCCTGAAAAACTGTTTTTT. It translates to CASTQQGASPEKLFF.

CDR3 in amino acids: CASSSGTGPFYEQYF. Here the CDR3 DNA reads TGTGCCAGCAGCTCAGGGACAGGACCCTTCTACGAGCAGTACTTC. The chain has TRBV7-7 and TRBJ2-7; 8 positions agree with TRBD1. V was clipped by 4 bases and J by 3 bases; unmatched bases: 8. The CDR3 is 15 amino acids. The germline V gene has CDR1 SSHAT and CDR2 FNYEAQ (reference sequence).

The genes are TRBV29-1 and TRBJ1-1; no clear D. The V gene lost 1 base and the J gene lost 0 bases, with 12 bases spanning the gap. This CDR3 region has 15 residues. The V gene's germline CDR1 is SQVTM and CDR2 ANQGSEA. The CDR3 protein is CSVEAKMELNTEAFF. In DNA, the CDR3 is TGCAGCGTTGAAGCGAAAATGGAGTTGAACACTGAAGCTTTCTTT.

The CDR3 region has the DNA TGTGCCAGTAGTTTCCCGGTTTCTCTGAATTCACCCCTCCACTTT. Its protein is CASSFPVSLNSPLHF. This chain uses TRBV19 with TRBJ1-6; D unresolved. Germline CDR1 is LNHDA and CDR2 is SQIVND (reference sequence). Trimming pared 5 bases from V and 7 bases from J, leaving 15 bases between. CDR3 length: 15 residues.

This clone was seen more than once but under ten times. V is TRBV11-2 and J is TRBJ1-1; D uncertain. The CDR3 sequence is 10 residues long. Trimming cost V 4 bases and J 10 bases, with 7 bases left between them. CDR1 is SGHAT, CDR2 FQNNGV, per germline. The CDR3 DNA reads TGTGCCAGCAGCTCCACTCGAGCTTTCTTT. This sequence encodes CASSSTRAFF.